This T cell receptor beta chain was profiled in a study of T cell repertoires in cytomegalovirus infection. This clonotype was picked up many times. Its antigen is not known. There are 15 residues in the CDR3. In germline, CDR1 is SEHNR, CDR2 FQNEAQ (reference sequence). The germline V and J ends were trimmed by 2 bases and 3 bases, with 10 bases remaining between them. TCRdb re-derived calls from the reads in MiXCR, one entry per CDR3 protein. The sample lists some 800,000 distinct CDR3 sequences, 29% seen once, with over 10% in the top ten. The V gene is TRBV7-9, the J gene TRBJ2-2; D is unresolved. This material consisted of cultured CD8+ T cells from PBMCs, taken from culture after CMV antigen stimulation. This receptor was obtained from a human donor in good health (CMV status not recorded). Some clones in this sample may be carry-over from other donors' samples. The CDR3 sequence is CASSLRWVDTGELFF. The CDR3 coding sequence is TGTGCCAGCAGCTTACGCTGGGTGGACACCGGGGAGCTGTTTTTT.